This T cell receptor (beta chain) was captured in a study of T cell repertoires in aging, cancer and after chemotherapy. Looking at the study overall: Pre- and post-chemotherapy samples were paired from glioblastoma patients treated with temozolomide-based therapy. The full dataset contained roughly 8.8 million TCR reads.

On this clonotype: Its antigen remains unidentified. Compared with germline, one end of the junction differs, possibly owing to a read error.

Amplification of TCR beta used genomic DNA extracted from peripheral blood. This CDR3 is built from 13 residues. Germline CDR1 reads LGHNA; CDR2 reads YNFKEQ. General study points: Median generation probability rose over the chemotherapy interval in each cancer cohort, suggesting rebound thymic output. Compared with age-matched healthy donors, untreated hematological or solid cancer patients showed higher blood TCR clonality.

A mixed TRB-A/B primer pool amplified rearranged TRB by multiplex touch-down PCR. Via MiXCR, TCRdb re-called the multiplex PCR reads, giving one row per CDR3 protein. Of 1,500 or so distinct CDR3 sequences in the sample, less than 25% were seen once. Sequences were obtained from blood. The chain combines TRBV4-2 with TRBJ2-3; D possibly corresponds to TRBD1 (5 bases). The origin of this receptor is a human donor with a solid tumor. The CDR3 DNA follows: TGCGCCAGCAGTCCCACCAGGGCAGATACGCAGTATTTT. Amino acid sequence: CASSPTRADTQYF.